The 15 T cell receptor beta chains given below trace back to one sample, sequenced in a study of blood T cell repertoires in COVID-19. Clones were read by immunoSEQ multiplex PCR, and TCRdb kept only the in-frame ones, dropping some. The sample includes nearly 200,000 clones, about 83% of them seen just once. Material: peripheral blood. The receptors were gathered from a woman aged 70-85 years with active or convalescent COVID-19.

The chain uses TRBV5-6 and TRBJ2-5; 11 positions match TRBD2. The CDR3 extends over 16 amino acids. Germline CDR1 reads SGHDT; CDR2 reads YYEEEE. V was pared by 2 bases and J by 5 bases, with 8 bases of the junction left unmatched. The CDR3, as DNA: TGTGCCAGCAGCTTTTTAGCGGGAGGGCATCAGGAGACCCAGTACTTC. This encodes CASSFLAGGHQETQYF.

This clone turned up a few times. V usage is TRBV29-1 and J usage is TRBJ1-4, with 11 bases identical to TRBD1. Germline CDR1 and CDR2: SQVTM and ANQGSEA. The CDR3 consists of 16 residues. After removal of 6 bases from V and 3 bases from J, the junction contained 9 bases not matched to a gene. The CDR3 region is CSVREDRGLSNEKLFF. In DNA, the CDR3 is TGCAGCGTGCGGGAGGACAGGGGGCTTTCTAATGAAAAACTGTTTTTT.

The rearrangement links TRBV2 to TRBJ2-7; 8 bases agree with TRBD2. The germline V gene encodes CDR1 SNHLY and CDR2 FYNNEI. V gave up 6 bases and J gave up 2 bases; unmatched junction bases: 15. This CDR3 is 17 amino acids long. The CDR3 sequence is CASRLLFSAGGTYEQYF. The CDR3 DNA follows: TGTGCCAGCAGGCTGCTCTTTAGTGCGGGAGGTACCTACGAGCAGTACTTC.

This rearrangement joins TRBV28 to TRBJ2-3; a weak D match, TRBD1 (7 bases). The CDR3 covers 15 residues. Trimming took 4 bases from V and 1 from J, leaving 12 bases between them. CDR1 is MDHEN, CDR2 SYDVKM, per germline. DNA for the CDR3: TGTGCCAGCAGTTCACAGGGGACTCGCACAGATACGCAGTATTTT. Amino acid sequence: CASSSQGTRTDTQYF.

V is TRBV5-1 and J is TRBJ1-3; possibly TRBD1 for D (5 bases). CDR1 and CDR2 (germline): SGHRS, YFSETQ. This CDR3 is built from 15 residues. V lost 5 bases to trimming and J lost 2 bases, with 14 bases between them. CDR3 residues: CASSGDGGTGNTIYF. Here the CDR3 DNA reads TGCGCCAGCAGTGGGGACGGGGGTACTGGAAACACCATATATTTT.

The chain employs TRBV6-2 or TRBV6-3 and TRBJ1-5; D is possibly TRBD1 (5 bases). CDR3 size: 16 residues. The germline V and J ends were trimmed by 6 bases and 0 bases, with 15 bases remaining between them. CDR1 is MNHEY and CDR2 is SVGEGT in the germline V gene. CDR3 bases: TGTGCCAGCAGCCCCACCCCTGACAGTAGCAATCAGCCCCAGCATTTT. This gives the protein CASSPTPDSSNQPQHF.

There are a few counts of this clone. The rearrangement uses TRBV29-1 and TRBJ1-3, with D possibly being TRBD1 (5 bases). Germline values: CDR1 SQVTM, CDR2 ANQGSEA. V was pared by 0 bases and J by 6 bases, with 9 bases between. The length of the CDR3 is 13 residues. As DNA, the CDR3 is TGCAGCGTTGAAGATGGGGCATCAAACACCATATATTTT. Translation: CSVEDGASNTIYF.

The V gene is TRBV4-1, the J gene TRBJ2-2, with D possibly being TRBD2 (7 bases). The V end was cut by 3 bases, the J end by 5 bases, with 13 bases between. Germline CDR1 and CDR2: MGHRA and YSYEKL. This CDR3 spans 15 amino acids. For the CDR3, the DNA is TGCGCCAGCAGCCACTGGGGGGGCCGGACCGGGGAGCTGTTTTTT. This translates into CASSHWGGRTGELFF.

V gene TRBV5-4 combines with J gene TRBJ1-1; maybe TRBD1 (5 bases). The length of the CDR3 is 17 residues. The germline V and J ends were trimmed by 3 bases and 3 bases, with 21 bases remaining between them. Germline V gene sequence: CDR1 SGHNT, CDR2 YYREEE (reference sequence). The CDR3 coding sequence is TGTGCCAGCAGCTATATCCCCGGGGGAAGTCTAGACACTGAAGCTTTCTTT. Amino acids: CASSYIPGGSLDTEAFF.

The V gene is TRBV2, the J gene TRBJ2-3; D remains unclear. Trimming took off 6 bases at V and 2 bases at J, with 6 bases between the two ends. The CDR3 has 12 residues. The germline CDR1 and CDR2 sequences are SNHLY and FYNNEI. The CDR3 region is CASREITDTQYF. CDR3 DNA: TGTGCCAGCAGGGAGATCACAGATACGCAGTATTTT.

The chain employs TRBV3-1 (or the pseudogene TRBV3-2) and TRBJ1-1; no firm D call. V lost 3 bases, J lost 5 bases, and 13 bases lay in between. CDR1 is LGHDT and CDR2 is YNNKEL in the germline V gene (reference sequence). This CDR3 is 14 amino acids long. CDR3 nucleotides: TGTGCCAGCAGCCAGGCCGTCGTCGCTACTGAAGCTTTCTTT. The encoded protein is CASSQAVVATEAFF.

The CDR3 here is CAWGASGIGTQYF. CDR3 sequence (DNA): TGTGCCTGGGGGGCTAGCGGGATCGGTACGCAGTATTTT. The V gene is TRBV30, the J gene TRBJ2-3, with 9 positions matching TRBD2. Germline CDR1 GTSNPN, CDR2 SVGIG (reference sequence). The ends lost 5 bases at V and 8 bases at J; junction bases unmatched: 8. The CDR3 contains 13 residues. Full variable domain (missing parts from reference TRBV30 and TRBJ2-3): SQTIHQWPATLVQPVGSPLSLECTVEGTSNPNLYWYRQAAGRGLQLLFYSVGIGQISSEVPQNLSASRPQDRQFILSSKKLLLSDSGFYLCAWGASGIGTQYFGPGTRLTVL.

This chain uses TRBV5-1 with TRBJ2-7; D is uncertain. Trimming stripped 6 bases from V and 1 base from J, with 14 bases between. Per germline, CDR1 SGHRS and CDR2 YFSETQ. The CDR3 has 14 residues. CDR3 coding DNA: TGCGCCAGCACCCTTGTTGGTCTATCCTACGAGCAGTACTTC. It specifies CASTLVGLSYEQYF. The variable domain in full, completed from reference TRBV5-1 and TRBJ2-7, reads KAGVTQTPRYLIKTRGQQVTLSCSPISGHRSVSWYQQTPGQGLQFLFEYFSETQRNKGNFPGRFSGRQFSNSRSEMNVSTLELGDSALYLCASTLVGLSYEQYFGPGTRLTVT.

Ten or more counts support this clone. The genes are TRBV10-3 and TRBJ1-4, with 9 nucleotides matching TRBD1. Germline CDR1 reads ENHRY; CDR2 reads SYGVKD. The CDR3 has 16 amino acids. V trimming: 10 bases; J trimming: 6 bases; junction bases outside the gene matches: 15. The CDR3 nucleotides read TGTGCCACCTCGTCCCGGGACAGGGTAAGCGATGAAAAACTGTTTTTT. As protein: CATSSRDRVSDEKLFF.

DNA for the CDR3: TGTGCCAGCAGCCCCCGGGACAGGGGGGGGTACGAGCAGTACTTC. Translated, it gives CASSPRDRGGYEQYF. The chain joins TRBV3-1 (or the pseudogene TRBV3-2) to TRBJ2-7; 11 bases align to TRBD1. Per the germline V gene, CDR1 is LGHDT and CDR2 is YNNKEL (reference sequence). Germline trimming cut 4 bases from V and 4 bases from J; bases unmatched to any gene: 6. The CDR3 is 15 residues long.